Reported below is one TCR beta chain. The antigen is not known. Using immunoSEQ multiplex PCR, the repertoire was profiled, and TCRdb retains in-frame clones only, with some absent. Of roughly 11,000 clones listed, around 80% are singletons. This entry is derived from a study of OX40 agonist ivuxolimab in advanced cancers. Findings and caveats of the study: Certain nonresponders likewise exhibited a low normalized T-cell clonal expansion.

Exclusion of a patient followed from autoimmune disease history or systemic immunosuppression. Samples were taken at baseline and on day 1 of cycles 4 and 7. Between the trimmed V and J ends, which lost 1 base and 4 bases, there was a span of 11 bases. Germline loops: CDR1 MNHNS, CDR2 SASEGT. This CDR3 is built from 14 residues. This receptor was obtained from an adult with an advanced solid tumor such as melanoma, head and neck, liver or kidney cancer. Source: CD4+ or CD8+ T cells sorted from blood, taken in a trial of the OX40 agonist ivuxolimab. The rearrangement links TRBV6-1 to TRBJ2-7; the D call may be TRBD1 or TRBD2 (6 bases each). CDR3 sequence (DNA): TGTGCCAGCAGTGAAGAGGGGGGCTGGTACGAGCAGTACTTC. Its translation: CASSEEGGWYEQYF.